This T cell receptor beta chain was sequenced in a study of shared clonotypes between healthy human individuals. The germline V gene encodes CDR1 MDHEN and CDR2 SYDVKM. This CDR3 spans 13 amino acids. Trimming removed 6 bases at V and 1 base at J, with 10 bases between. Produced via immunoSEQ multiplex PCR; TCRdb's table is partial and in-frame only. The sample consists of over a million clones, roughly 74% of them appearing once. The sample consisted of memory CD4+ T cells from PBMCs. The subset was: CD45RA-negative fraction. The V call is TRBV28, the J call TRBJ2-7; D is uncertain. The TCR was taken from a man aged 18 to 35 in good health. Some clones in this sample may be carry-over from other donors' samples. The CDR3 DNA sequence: TGTGCCAGCAGCCTTGAGATGTCCTACGAGCAGTACTTC. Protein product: CASSLEMSYEQYF.